This TCR beta chain is from a study of blood T cell repertoires in COVID-19. The wider study: PBMCs, B-cell-depleted T cells, or T cells provided the cDNA or gDNA that made up the material.

In the original analysis: Amplification of reference gene primers provided the estimated nucleated cell counts. Assay: immunoSEQ multiplex PCR; the TCRdb copy retains only in-frame clones and omits some. V, J and clone size were drawn from that table, and D and trimming were deduced from the DNA. This table has about 270,000 clones, about 83% appearing once. Germline V gene lookup returns CDR1 MNHEY and CDR2 SMNVEV (reference sequence). Trimming stripped 4 bases from V and 4 bases from J, with 7 bases between. The length of the CDR3 is 12 residues. This TCR derives from a woman aged 45-65 years who had recovered from COVID-19. The rearrangement uses TRBV27 and TRBJ1-2; D remains unclear. Sequencing used peripheral blood. The CDR3 DNA follows: TGTGCCAGCAGTTCCCCAGGCTATGGCTACACCTTC. Translation gives CASSSPGYGYTF.